This entry is about one T cell receptor (beta chain). The antigen is unknown. The record originates from a study of prognosis after radiotherapy for stage I lung cancer. Study overall: Patients with newly diagnosed primary stage I lung tumors numbered approximately 14, with four to six others having oligometastatic NSCLC after surgical resection of the primary tumor. Overall study results and limits: Stereotactic body radiation therapy was followed by fewer unique TCR clones, median approximately 9,600 versus 7,200. Where distant metastases developed, patients had lower Shannon entropy after stereotactic body radiation therapy. For the expanded TCR clones, whether they were tumor-specific was not determined.

Amplification of TCR beta CDR3 from genomic DNA used two-round multiplex PCR. Amplification in first-round PCR relied on primers specific to each TRBV and TRBJ gene. From the multiplex PCR reads, TCRdb called clonotypes with MiXCR, one entry per CDR3 protein. The sample lists about 15,000 distinct CDR3 sequences, under 55% seen once, with around two fifths in the top ten. Source: PBMCs, taken before or after stereotactic body radiation therapy (not recorded which). This TCR was sampled from a donor over 45 with non-small cell lung cancer.

DNA for the CDR3: TGTGCCAGCAGTATACCTGGGGGAAACATTCAGTACTTC. It yields the protein CASSIPGGNIQYF. The chain uses TRBV6-1 and TRBJ2-4; D assignment may be TRBD1 or TRBD2 (5 bases each). Germline V gene lookup returns CDR1 MNHNS and CDR2 SASEGT. V was shortened by 5 bases and J by 6 bases, with 11 bases between the two germline ends. The CDR3 extends over 13 amino acids.